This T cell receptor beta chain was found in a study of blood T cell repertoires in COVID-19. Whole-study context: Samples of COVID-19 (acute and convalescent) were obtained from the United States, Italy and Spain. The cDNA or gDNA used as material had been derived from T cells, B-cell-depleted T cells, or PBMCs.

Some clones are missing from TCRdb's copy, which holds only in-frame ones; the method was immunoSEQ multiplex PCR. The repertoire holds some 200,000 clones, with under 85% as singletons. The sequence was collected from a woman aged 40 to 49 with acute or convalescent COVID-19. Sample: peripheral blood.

CDR3 protein: CASSRRTSGNLDEQFF. CDR3 nucleotide sequence: TGTGCCAGCAGCCGCCGGACTAGCGGGAATCTCGATGAGCAGTTCTTC. This chain connects TRBV3-1 (or the pseudogene TRBV3-2) to TRBJ2-1; 12 positions agree with TRBD2. The V gene end was trimmed by 4 bases and the J gene end by 8 bases; junction bases not matched to a gene: 9. Germline CDR1 and CDR2: LGHDT and YNNKEL (reference sequence). CDR3 length: 16 residues.